A single T cell receptor (beta chain) is shown here with its context. Its specificity is unknown. This specimen comes from a study of T cell repertoires in cytomegalovirus infection. Study background: Researchers turned to recently identified HLA-C-restricted CMV epitopes as well as well-studied HLA-B-restricted ones. Public TCR beta signatures indicated both CMV infection and matching HLA type. Whole-study findings and limits: Dominating the ex vivo response were HLA-C-restricted CMV-specific TCR beta clonotypes.

From the reads, TCRdb called clonotypes with MiXCR, one entry per CDR3 protein. The data contain 200,000 to 250,000 distinct CDR3 sequences, around 35% of them seen just once; the ten biggest clones take up about 60%. The sequences come from CD8+ T cells from cultured PBMCs, collected from culture after CMV antigen stimulation. The TCR was taken from a human donor in good health (CMV status not recorded). Some clones in this sample may be carry-over from other donors' samples.

CDR3 sequence (DNA): TGTGCCAGCAGCCAACGAGAGGGATCTCCGATTGGCTACACCTTC. It codes for CASSQREGSPIGYTF. This sequence joins TRBV4-2 and TRBJ1-2; D unclear. From germline, CDR1 is LGHNA and CDR2 YNFKEQ. This CDR3 has 15 residues. V shed 2 bases and J shed 7 bases, with 17 bases lying between them.